A selection of T cell receptor beta chains follows, all from one sample in a study of cytomegalovirus exposure and HLA in healthy donors. TCRdb's table, derived via immunoSEQ multiplex PCR, lists solely in-frame clones and lacks some. The sample has 150,000 to 200,000 clones, just under 85% seen once. Sequencing used PBMCs. All receptors derive from a man younger than 40 in good health and CMV-seropositive. The CDR3 runs from the conserved cysteine through the conserved F or W. Fields, in order: J gene, D gene, V gene, CDR3 DNA, CDR3 protein. The D gene is left open where the match is weak.

TRBJ1-1,TRBD1,TRBV29-1,TGCAGCGTTGAAGGAGGAACAGGGGGTGGGTACACTGAAGCTTTCTTT,CSVEGGTGGGYTEAFF
TRBJ1-1,TRBD1,TRBV4-3,TGCGCCAGCAGCCAAGGGGACAGGGCTATCGGTGAAGCTTTCTTT,CASSQGDRAIGEAFF
TRBJ1-2,NA,TRBV11-1,TGTGCCAGCAGCTTACTCGGCTATGGCTACACCTTC,CASSLLGYGYTF
TRBJ2-7,TRBD2,TRBV30,TGTGCCTGGAGCGGACTAGCGACCCACGAGCAGTACTTC,CAWSGLATHEQYF
TRBJ1-6,TRBD1,TRBV25-1,TGTGCCAGCATGTTGGGACAGGGTGATTCACCCCTCCACTTT,CASMLGQGDSPLHF
TRBJ2-2,NA,TRBV7-6,TGTGCCAGCAGACGCCAGGGGAACACCGGGGAGCTGTTTTTT,CASRRQGNTGELFF
TRBJ2-3,TRBD1,TRBV27,TGTGCCAGCAGTCTAGAGGTTCCGGGACAGGGGCCCCCCGACACAGATACGCAGTATTTT,CASSLEVPGQGPPDTDTQYF
TRBJ1-6,NA,TRBV4-3,TGCGCCAGCAGCCAAGGGCGAGTCATGACGGGGTCACCCCTCCACTTT,CASSQGRVMTGSPLHF
TRBJ2-1,NA,TRBV4-2,TGTGCCAGCAGCCAAGATGGGGACTTTTACTCCTACAATGAGCAGTTCTTC,CASSQDGDFYSYNEQFF
TRBJ2-7,NA,TRBV7-6,TGTGCCAGCAGCCCTACTAGTTCCGAGCAGTACTTC,CASSPTSSEQYF
TRBJ2-7,NA,TRBV19,TGTGGATCCTTCTATAGTCTCTCCTACGAGCAGTACTTC,CGSFYSLSYEQYF
TRBJ2-3,NA,TRBV2,TGTGCCAGCAGACGAGTTACAGATACGCAGTATTTT,CASRRVTDTQYF
TRBJ2-2,NA,TRBV4-1,TGCGCCAGCAGCCAAGGTTCGGGGAATGCCGGGGAGCTGTTTTTT,CASSQGSGNAGELFF
TRBJ2-7,TRBD1,TRBV14,TGTGCCAGCAGCCCGGGGACAGGGGATTTCGTCGAGCAGTACTTC,CASSPGTGDFVEQYF
TRBJ2-3,NA,TRBV13,TGTGCCAGCAGCTTAGAACGGACAGATACGCAGTATTTT,CASSLERTDTQYF
TRBJ2-7,TRBD1,TRBV6-5,TGTGCCAGCAGTTACGCCGGACAGGGCGTATACGAGCAGTACTTC,CASSYAGQGVYEQYF
TRBJ1-1,NA,TRBV7-9,TGTGCCAGCAGTCTTAGCGCAGGGGATCTGACTGAAGCTTTCTTT,CASSLSAGDLTEAFF
TRBJ2-1,NA,TRBV6-5,TGTGCCAGCAGTTACTCGATAACAGGGATGGGCAATGAGCAGTTCTTC,CASSYSITGMGNEQFF
TRBJ2-3,NA,TRBV6-5,TGTGCCAGCAGGGTGAGGTTTCGTCCCGGGGATACGCAGTATTTT,CASRVRFRPGDTQYF
TRBJ1-2,TRBD1,TRBV27,TGTGCCAGCAGTTTATGGGACAGGGGTGGCTACACCTTC,CASSLWDRGGYTF